The rows below give T cell receptor beta chains drawn from one sample of a study of T-cell memory formation after mild COVID-19. TCRdb called the 5' RACE reads again in MiXCR, with one record for every CDR3 protein. The table records 100,000 to 140,000 distinct CDR3 sequences, 13% to 15% of them present only once. Sequencing input: PBMCs or a T cell subset sorted from them (not recorded which). These TCRs come from a man aged 18 to 35 who had mild COVID-19 (a few samples of this study predate the infection). Cell type and time point are not known. Both conserved end residues are part of each CDR3. Fields, in order: D gene, V gene, clone size, J gene, CDR3 DNA, CDR3 protein. A D gene is named only where the DNA matches it firmly. Clone size is shown for a subset of rows, as once, few, many or a class of expanded clone.

D gene: .
V gene: TRBV30
clone size: few
J gene: TRBJ2-2
CDR3 DNA: TGTGCGGTCCTCGGTTCTTCCGGGGAGCTGTTTTTT
CDR3 protein: CAVLGSSGELFF

D gene: TRBD1
V gene: TRBV7-3
clone size: few
J gene: TRBJ2-3
CDR3 DNA: TGTGCCAGCAGCCGGACAGGGGGCGTAGCAGATACGCAGTATTTT
CDR3 protein: CASSRTGGVADTQYF

D gene: TRBD2
V gene: TRBV18
clone size: .
J gene: TRBJ2-3
CDR3 DNA: TGTGCCAGCTCAACTAGCGGGGGAACAGGAGATACGCAGTATTTT
CDR3 protein: CASSTSGGTGDTQYF

D gene: .
V gene: TRBV27
clone size: .
J gene: TRBJ2-7
CDR3 DNA: TGTGCCAGCAGTTTCGGACGGACTTACGAGCAGTACTTC
CDR3 protein: CASSFGRTYEQYF

D gene: .
V gene: TRBV29-1
clone size: .
J gene: TRBJ1-3
CDR3 DNA: TGCAGCGCGGACGTGGGCGACTCTGGAAACACCATATATTTT
CDR3 protein: CSADVGDSGNTIYF

D gene: .
V gene: TRBV4-1
clone size: .
J gene: TRBJ1-6
CDR3 DNA: TGCGCCAGCAGCCAAGATCGCCGGGACTCACGACATTCACCCCTCCACTTT
CDR3 protein: CASSQDRRDSRHSPLHF

D gene: TRBD2
V gene: TRBV4-1
clone size: once
J gene: TRBJ2-3
CDR3 DNA: TGCGCCAGCAGCCAAGACTCGCGGGGGGGCGCAGATACGCAGTATTTT
CDR3 protein: CASSQDSRGGADTQYF

D gene: TRBD2
V gene: TRBV7-7
clone size: .
J gene: TRBJ2-5
CDR3 DNA: TGTGCCAGCAGTTCGAGGACTAGCGCCGCCTATGGGACCCAGTACTTC
CDR3 protein: CASSSRTSAAYGTQYF

D gene: .
V gene: TRBV7-2
clone size: few
J gene: TRBJ1-2
CDR3 DNA: TGTGCCAGCAGCTTATTCGGGTTAGGGGGAATTGACTATGGCTACACCTTC
CDR3 protein: CASSLFGLGGIDYGYTF

D gene: TRBD1
V gene: TRBV27
clone size: few
J gene: TRBJ1-2
CDR3 DNA: TGTGCCAGCTCCTTTAACACCGGGACAGGGAGGTTTGACTATGGCTACACCTTC
CDR3 protein: CASSFNTGTGRFDYGYTF

D gene: .
V gene: TRBV20-1
clone size: few
J gene: TRBJ1-5
CDR3 DNA: TGCAGTGCTAAGAAACAGGAGAACAATCAGCCCCAGCATTTT
CDR3 protein: CSAKKQENNQPQHF

D gene: .
V gene: TRBV7-9
clone size: .
J gene: TRBJ1-1
CDR3 DNA: TGTGCCAGCAGCTTAGGAGCTCAGGAGAACACTGAAGCTTTCTTT
CDR3 protein: CASSLGAQENTEAFF

D gene: .
V gene: TRBV29-1
clone size: few
J gene: TRBJ1-1
CDR3 DNA: TGCAGCGCCGATCGGGGTAATACTGAAGCTTTCTTT
CDR3 protein: CSADRGNTEAFF

D gene: TRBD1
V gene: TRBV6-5
clone size: .
J gene: TRBJ1-5
CDR3 DNA: TGTGCCAGCAGTTACTCGAACAGGGGAGATCAGCCCCAGCATTTT
CDR3 protein: CASSYSNRGDQPQHF

D gene: .
V gene: TRBV4-3
clone size: few
J gene: TRBJ2-1
CDR3 DNA: TGCGCCAGCAGCCAACACGATTCCTACAATGAGCAGTTCTTC
CDR3 protein: CASSQHDSYNEQFF

D gene: .
V gene: TRBV27
clone size: few
J gene: TRBJ1-1
CDR3 DNA: TGTGCCAGCAGTTTATCGGCAGGGAGCACTGAAGCTTTCTTT
CDR3 protein: CASSLSAGSTEAFF

D gene: .
V gene: TRBV10-3
clone size: .
J gene: TRBJ1-5
CDR3 DNA: TGTGCCATCAGTGATGGGGGGGCGAGCAATCAGCCCCAGCATTTT
CDR3 protein: CAISDGGASNQPQHF

D gene: .
V gene: TRBV28
clone size: .
J gene: TRBJ2-3
CDR3 DNA: TGTGCCAGCAGAATCCGCGGGACCAAGCGGGCAGATACGCAGTATTTT
CDR3 protein: CASRIRGTKRADTQYF

D gene: .
V gene: TRBV12-3/TRBV12-4
clone size: few
J gene: TRBJ1-1
CDR3 DNA: TGTGCCAGCAGTCCCCTAGGGGGTAGCTCTGAAGCTTTCTTT
CDR3 protein: CASSPLGGSSEAFF

D gene: .
V gene: TRBV7-8
clone size: many
J gene: TRBJ1-5
CDR3 DNA: TGTGCCAGCAGCACCCGGGCCTCTAATCAGCCCCAGCATTTT
CDR3 protein: CASSTRASNQPQHF

D gene: TRBD1
V gene: TRBV29-1
clone size: .
J gene: TRBJ2-3
CDR3 DNA: TGCAGCGTTGAATTAGAGGACAGGGGGGATACGCAGTATTTT
CDR3 protein: CSVELEDRGDTQYF

D gene: .
V gene: TRBV9
clone size: .
J gene: TRBJ2-5
CDR3 DNA: TGTGCCAGCAGCGTAAGGGGCGGTACACTAAACCAAGAGACCCAGTACTTC
CDR3 protein: CASSVRGGTLNQETQYF

D gene: .
V gene: TRBV6-2/TRBV6-3
clone size: few
J gene: TRBJ2-7
CDR3 DNA: TGTGCCAGCAGTTACTTCGGCTACGAGCAGTACTTC
CDR3 protein: CASSYFGYEQYF

D gene: .
V gene: TRBV6-2/TRBV6-3
clone size: few
J gene: TRBJ1-5
CDR3 DNA: TGTGCCGGCGAGACGGTGGGCAATCAGCCCCAGCATTTT
CDR3 protein: CAGETVGNQPQHF

D gene: TRBD1
V gene: TRBV7-9
clone size: .
J gene: TRBJ1-3
CDR3 DNA: TGTGCCAGCAGCTCGGGACAGGGGGCCTCTGGAAACACCATATATTTT
CDR3 protein: CASSSGQGASGNTIYF

D gene: .
V gene: TRBV13
clone size: .
J gene: TRBJ1-1
CDR3 DNA: TGTGCCAGCAGCCCACCGGGGGGCCACACTGAAGCTTTCTTT
CDR3 protein: CASSPPGGHTEAFF

D gene: .
V gene: TRBV4-2
clone size: .
J gene: TRBJ1-4
CDR3 DNA: TGTGCCAGCAGCCAAGGGGCAGCGGAGGAACTGTTTTTT
CDR3 protein: CASSQGAAEELFF

D gene: .
V gene: TRBV4-1
clone size: .
J gene: TRBJ1-1
CDR3 DNA: TGCGCCAGCAGCCAAGACGAAAGGGCGAACACTGAAGCTTTCTTT
CDR3 protein: CASSQDERANTEAFF

D gene: .
V gene: TRBV20-1
clone size: .
J gene: TRBJ2-2
CDR3 DNA: TGCAGTGCTAGAGATCTCGGGGAGCTGTTTTTT
CDR3 protein: CSARDLGELFF

D gene: .
V gene: TRBV29-1
clone size: few
J gene: TRBJ1-1
CDR3 DNA: TGCAGCGTAGTGAGGGGGGCCCTACTTGAAGCTTTCTTT
CDR3 protein: CSVVRGALLEAFF

D gene: .
V gene: TRBV4-1
clone size: few
J gene: TRBJ2-5
CDR3 DNA: TGCGCCAGCAGCCAAGATTTGAGCAGGGGCGAGACCCAGTACTTC
CDR3 protein: CASSQDLSRGETQYF

D gene: .
V gene: TRBV11-2
clone size: .
J gene: TRBJ2-2
CDR3 DNA: TGTGCCAGCAGCTTACTAGGGGGGGAGCTGTTTTTT
CDR3 protein: CASSLLGGELFF

D gene: .
V gene: TRBV20-1
clone size: few
J gene: TRBJ1-5
CDR3 DNA: TGCAGTGCGAGCCCGGGACATCTCCTAAGCAATCAGCCCCAGCATTTT
CDR3 protein: CSASPGHLLSNQPQHF

D gene: TRBD1
V gene: TRBV11-3
clone size: .
J gene: TRBJ2-1
CDR3 DNA: TGTGCCAGCAGCCTAGAAACAGGGGGCGAGCAGTTCTTC
CDR3 protein: CASSLETGGEQFF

D gene: .
V gene: TRBV4-2
clone size: .
J gene: TRBJ2-5
CDR3 DNA: TGTGCCAGCAGCCAAGATACGAGTGGACTGATCCCCCGGGGAGAGACCCAGTACTTC
CDR3 protein: CASSQDTSGLIPRGETQYF

D gene: TRBD2
V gene: TRBV7-9
clone size: many
J gene: TRBJ2-1
CDR3 DNA: TGTGCCAGCAGCTTAGTGGCGGGGGGCTATGAGCAGTTCTTC
CDR3 protein: CASSLVAGGYEQFF

D gene: TRBD1
V gene: TRBV10-3
clone size: .
J gene: TRBJ2-5
CDR3 DNA: TGTGCCACCGACCGAACAGGGGGCCTAACCCCGGGGGAGACCCAGTACTTC
CDR3 protein: CATDRTGGLTPGETQYF

D gene: .
V gene: TRBV6-5
clone size: many
J gene: TRBJ2-2
CDR3 DNA: TGTGCCAGCAGTTACTCCCCGAAGGCCGGGGAGCTGTTTTTT
CDR3 protein: CASSYSPKAGELFF

D gene: TRBD2
V gene: TRBV28
clone size: .
J gene: TRBJ2-2
CDR3 DNA: TGTGCCAGCAGTCTCCGACTAGCCGGAGGGGAGCTGTTTTTT
CDR3 protein: CASSLRLAGGELFF

D gene: TRBD2
V gene: TRBV29-1
clone size: few
J gene: TRBJ2-3
CDR3 DNA: TGCAGCGTTGGGCCCAGCGGGGTTGCAGATACGCAGTATTTT
CDR3 protein: CSVGPSGVADTQYF

D gene: .
V gene: TRBV7-2
clone size: many
J gene: TRBJ2-3
CDR3 DNA: TGTGCCAGCAGCTTGGCCTCCACAGATACGCAGTATTTT
CDR3 protein: CASSLASTDTQYF

D gene: .
V gene: TRBV6-2/TRBV6-3
clone size: few
J gene: TRBJ1-1
CDR3 DNA: TGTGCCAGCAGCCAACAGGGATACACTGAAGCTTTCTTT
CDR3 protein: CASSQQGYTEAFF

D gene: .
V gene: TRBV19
clone size: few
J gene: TRBJ1-1
CDR3 DNA: TGTGCCAGTACCAAGCGTATGGGGGGGACCGTTGAAGCTTTCTTT
CDR3 protein: CASTKRMGGTVEAFF

D gene: .
V gene: TRBV11-1
clone size: many
J gene: TRBJ2-2
CDR3 DNA: TGTGCCAGCAGCCTCGGCAGGGGAATGGTAAACACCGGGGAGCTGTTTTTT
CDR3 protein: CASSLGRGMVNTGELFF

D gene: TRBD1
V gene: TRBV4-2
clone size: .
J gene: TRBJ2-7
CDR3 DNA: TGTGCCAGCAGCCAAGGCCCCGGGACAGCTTCCTACGAGCAGTACTTC
CDR3 protein: CASSQGPGTASYEQYF

D gene: .
V gene: TRBV7-8
clone size: .
J gene: TRBJ2-7
CDR3 DNA: TGTGCCAGCAGCTCGGATCCCGGGACACCGACGTACTTC
CDR3 protein: CASSSDPGTPTYF

D gene: .
V gene: TRBV4-3
clone size: few
J gene: TRBJ2-7
CDR3 DNA: TGCGCCAGCAGCCAAGTTAGATCCGGCAGCGAGCAGTACTTC
CDR3 protein: CASSQVRSGSEQYF

D gene: .
V gene: TRBV6-2/TRBV6-3
clone size: few
J gene: TRBJ2-7
CDR3 DNA: TGTGCCAGCAGTTCCAGGGTTGGCGACGAGCAGTACTTC
CDR3 protein: CASSSRVGDEQYF

D gene: TRBD2
V gene: TRBV10-3
clone size: few
J gene: TRBJ2-3
CDR3 DNA: TGTGCCATCAGTGACCAATCTCCGGGACTAGCGGGGGGGCAGGACACAGATACGCAGTATTTT
CDR3 protein: CAISDQSPGLAGGQDTDTQYF